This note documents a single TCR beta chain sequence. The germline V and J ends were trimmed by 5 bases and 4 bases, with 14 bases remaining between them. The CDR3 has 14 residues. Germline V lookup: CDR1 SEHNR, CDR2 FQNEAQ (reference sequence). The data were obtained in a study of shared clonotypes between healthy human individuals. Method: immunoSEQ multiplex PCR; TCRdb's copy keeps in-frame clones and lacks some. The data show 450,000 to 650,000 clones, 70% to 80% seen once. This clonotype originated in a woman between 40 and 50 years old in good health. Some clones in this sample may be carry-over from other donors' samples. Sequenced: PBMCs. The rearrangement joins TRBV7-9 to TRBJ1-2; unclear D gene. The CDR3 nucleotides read TGTGCCAGCAGCCCGGAGCTGCGACGCTATGGCTACACCTTC. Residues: CASSPELRRYGYTF.